The next 9 T cell receptor beta chains were all read from a single sample in a study of OX40 agonist ivuxolimab in advanced cancers. The library came from the immunoSEQ multiplex PCR assay. TCRdb provides this immuneACCESS table in a form limited to in-frame rearrangements. Some clones are lacking; in checked studies, under half of them reflect an unresolved V gene, and why the rest are absent is not known. The sample yields approximately 77,000 clones; just over 90% were counted once. The ten largest clones represent approximately 5% of the sample. The sequenced sample was CD4+ or CD8+ T cells sorted from blood, obtained in a trial of the OX40 agonist ivuxolimab. The receptor source for this set is an adult with an advanced solid tumor such as melanoma, head and neck, liver or kidney cancer.

This chain joins TRBV4-2 and TRBJ2-7; 10 nucleotides align to TRBD1. Per germline, CDR1 LGHNA and CDR2 YNFKEQ. The CDR3 is 16 residues long. The V and J ends lost 1 base and 3 bases, in that order; junction bases with no gene match: 6. CDR3 nucleotide sequence: TGTGCCAGCAGCCAAGCCCGACAGGGGGCGCACTACGAGCAGTACTTC. Its translation: CASSQARQGAHYEQYF.

This clone was recorded once. CDR3 nucleotide sequence: TGTGCCAGCAGCGTAGCGATAGCGGCCTCCCAAGAGACCCAGTACTTC. It translates to CASSVAIAASQETQYF. The chain joins TRBV9 to TRBJ2-5, with D possibly matching TRBD2 (6 bases). Trimming shortened V by 0 bases and J by 1 base, and 13 bases separated the two germline ends. Germline V CDR1 and CDR2: SGDLS, YYNGEE. The CDR3 is made up of 16 amino acids.

In its sample, this clone was seen a few times. The chain uses TRBV7-9 and TRBJ1-1; TRBD1 is a possible D gene (5 bases). The CDR3 has 15 residues. CDR1 and CDR2 (germline): SEHNR, FQNEAQ (reference sequence). Trimming took off 0 bases at V and 6 bases at J, with 14 bases between the two ends. The DNA for the CDR3 is TGTGCCAGCAGCTTAGCGCTGGGTGGGGGGTCTGAAGCTTTCTTT. As protein: CASSLALGGGSEAFF.

The chain combines TRBV7-9 with TRBJ1-4; no definite D call. The V and J ends lost 1 base and 6 bases respectively, with 6 bases between them. The CDR3 is made up of 13 amino acids. CDR1 SEHNR and CDR2 FQNEAQ come from the germline V gene (reference sequence). The CDR3 coding sequence is TGTGCCAGCAGCTTAGGGGCCTATGAAAAACTGTTTTTT. This encodes CASSLGAYEKLFF.

The chain is built from TRBV23-1 and TRBJ2-7, with D perhaps TRBD1 (6 bases). TRBV23-1 is an ORF, and what it does is uncertain. CDR3 size: 13 residues. Trimming stripped 4 bases from V and 0 bases from J, with 7 bases between. Here the CDR3 reads CASSRQDSYEQYF. As DNA, the CDR3 is TGCGCCAGCAGTCGACAGGACTCCTACGAGCAGTACTTC.

Here the CDR3 reads CASSAGWTIADTQYF. The DNA of the CDR3 is TGTGCCAGTAGCGCGGGGTGGACTATCGCAGATACGCAGTATTTT. The rearrangement links TRBV19 to TRBJ2-3; tentatively, D is TRBD2 (6 bases). This CDR3 region has 15 residues. The V end lost 6 bases, the J end lost 4 bases, and 17 bases lay between the germline ends. CDR1 is LNHDA, CDR2 SQIVND, per germline (reference sequence). Full variable domain (remainder filled in from reference TRBV19 and TRBJ2-3): DGGITQSPKYLFRKEGQNVTLSCEQNLNHDAMYWYRQDPGQGLRLIYYSQIVNDFQKGDIAEGYSVSREKKESFPLTVTSAQKNPTAFYLCASSAGWTIADTQYFGPGTRLTVL.

The chain employs TRBV21-1 and TRBJ2-3; the listed D gene, TRBD2, was not tested against the DNA. TRBV21-1 is designated a pseudogene. This CDR3 region has 17 residues. The CDR3 is CASSKTGGRVGRDTQYF. CDR3 DNA: TGTGCCAGCAGCAAAACCGGGGGGAGGGTTGGAAGGGATACGCAGTATTTT.

The chain employs TRBV5-1 and TRBJ2-5; TRBD2 matches 8 bases. Looked up from germline, CDR1 is SGHRS and CDR2 is YFSETQ. The CDR3 is 18 residues long. Trimming removed 4 bases from V and 2 bases from J; junction bases left unmatched: 16. CDR3 DNA: TGCGCCAGCAGCAGTAACCCCTTTTTGTCTAGCGGGCAAGAGACCCAGTACTTC. Protein: CASSSNPFLSSGQETQYF.

This chain joins TRBV5-1 and TRBJ2-2; 8 positions match TRBD2. The germline V gene has CDR1 SGHRS and CDR2 YFSETQ. The CDR3 sequence is 16 residues long. With V trimmed by 1 base and J by 2 bases, 4 bases remained unmatched. CDR3 sequence (DNA): TGCGCCAGCAGCTTGAGGGCGGGAGGAAACACCGGGGAGCTGTTTTTT. This codes for CASSLRAGGNTGELFF.